These 30 T cell receptor beta chains came from one sample sequenced in a study of spatial heterogeneity in lung cancer. TCRdb itself ran the 5' RACE reads through MiXCR, one entry per CDR3 protein. This sample yields 45,000 to 55,000 distinct CDR3 sequences, of which around 5.2% are seen a single time; more than 9.5% belongs to the top ten. Time point of the sample: sample taken at primary tumor resection. Unsorted whole RNA samples from tumor, nontumor lung or frozen PBMC were sequenced. The input for sequencing was PBMCs, taken at surgery. The receptors were gathered from a male donor with early-stage non-small cell lung cancer.

Many counts were recorded for this clonotype. This chain links TRBV29-1 with TRBJ2-1, with D uncertain. The CDR3 runs to 14 residues. V was cut by 2 bases and J by 0 bases, with 8 bases left in between. CDR1 is SQVTM, CDR2 ANQGSEA, per germline. The DNA of the CDR3 is TGCAGCGTTGAATGGGCCACCTCCTACAATGAGCAGTTCTTC. Residues: CSVEWATSYNEQFF.

This clonotype was recorded many times. The chain links TRBV10-3 to TRBJ2-5, with D possibly being TRBD1 or TRBD2 (5 bases each). The ends were cut back, 6 bases at V and 7 bases at J, with 12 bases in the middle. The CDR3 sequence is 12 residues long. The V gene's germline CDR1 is ENHRY and CDR2 SYGVKD. The CDR3 loop is CAIRGERGTQYF. CDR3 sequence (DNA): TGTGCCATCAGAGGCGAGAGGGGGACCCAGTACTTC.

This clonotype was seen ten or more times. The CDR3: CATSRDLLINTGELFF. Here the CDR3 DNA reads TGTGCCACCAGCAGAGATCTCTTAATTAACACCGGGGAGCTGTTTTTT. The chain joins TRBV15 to TRBJ2-2; D remains ambiguous. Germline V gene lookup returns CDR1 LNHNV and CDR2 YYDKDF (reference sequence). This CDR3 spans 16 amino acids. V was pared by 0 bases and J by 2 bases, with 10 bases between.

This clonotype was found many times. CDR3 sequence reads: CSAREPGQAMNYGYTF. CDR3 DNA: TGCAGTGCTAGGGAACCGGGACAGGCGATGAACTATGGCTACACCTTC. This rearrangement joins TRBV20-1 to TRBJ1-2; 8 nucleotides agree with TRBD1. The V segment lost 3 bases and the J segment 2 bases; nucleotides outside the gene matches: 11. The CDR3 has 16 residues. Germline V gene lookup returns CDR1 DFQATT and CDR2 SNEGSKA (reference sequence).

This clonotype was detected once. V is TRBV3-1 and J is TRBJ2-7, with D hard to call. CDR1 and CDR2 from the germline V gene are LGHDT and YNNKEL (reference sequence). V shed 2 bases and J shed 0 bases, with 8 bases lying between them. This CDR3 region has 14 residues. The CDR3: CASSQWVSSYEQYF. The CDR3 DNA is TGTGCCAGCAGCCAATGGGTCAGCTCCTACGAGCAGTACTTC.

This clonotype showed up just a few times. Here the CDR3 reads CASSQRDNSPLHF. The CDR3 DNA sequence: TGTGCCAGCAGCCAGAGGGATAATTCACCCCTCCACTTT. The chain is built from TRBV3-1 and TRBJ1-6; no firm D call. The CDR3 is 13 residues long. In germline, CDR1 is LGHDT, CDR2 YNNKEL (reference sequence). V lost 3 bases to trimming and J lost 5 bases, with 5 bases between them.

Ten or more counts support this clonotype. J is TRBJ2-7 and V is TRBV20-1; D is tentatively TRBD1 or TRBD2 (5 bases each). This CDR3 is built from 13 residues. The V gene lost 6 bases and the J gene lost 4 bases, with 16 bases spanning the gap. CDR1 and CDR2 (germline): DFQATT, SNEGSKA (reference sequence). DNA of the CDR3: TGCAGTGCAACTGGGGCTGGGAGATACGAGCAGTACTTC. Amino acid sequence: CSATGAGRYEQYF.

This clonotype has just a few counts. V gene TRBV24-1 combines with J gene TRBJ2-1; 7 bases line up with TRBD2. V gave up 4 bases and J gave up 3 bases; unmatched junction bases: 11. CDR3 length: 17 residues. Germline lookup yields CDR1 KGHDR and CDR2 SFDVKD. CDR3 loop: CATSDPFKAGDYNEQFF. DNA of the CDR3: TGTGCCACCAGTGACCCCTTTAAGGCGGGAGACTACAATGAGCAGTTCTTC.

This clonotype was detected many times. V gene TRBV6-2 or TRBV6-3 combines with J gene TRBJ1-2; TRBD1 agrees at 9 bases. This CDR3 has 15 residues. V lost 6 bases to trimming and J lost 8 bases; unmatched junction nucleotides: 13. Germline V lookup: CDR1 MNHEY, CDR2 SVGEGT. The CDR3 sequence is CASSLTPGQGRGYTF. The CDR3 DNA is TGTGCCAGCAGCCTAACCCCGGGACAGGGACGCGGCTACACCTTC.

This clonotype has ten or more counts. The gene calls are TRBV10-2 and TRBJ2-2; 14 positions match TRBD2. Germline values: CDR1 WSHSY, CDR2 SAAADI. The CDR3 spans 15 residues. The J segment lost 7 bases and the V segment lost 7 bases, leaving 5 bases of the junction unmatched. This chain's CDR3 is CASNGLAGGVGELFF. The CDR3, as DNA: TGCGCCAGCAATGGACTAGCGGGAGGTGTCGGGGAGCTGTTTTTT.

This clonotype was seen repeatedly, ten times or more. The chain uses TRBV29-1 and TRBJ2-1; 7 bases line up with TRBD2. The CDR3 length is 16 residues. CDR1 is SQVTM and CDR2 is ANQGSEA in the germline V gene. Trimming took 1 base from V and 0 from J; bases not matched to a gene: 6. This chain's CDR3 is CSVEGLAERSYNEQFF. CDR3 DNA sequence: TGCAGCGTTGAAGGGCTAGCGGAGCGCTCCTACAATGAGCAGTTCTTC.

This clonotype appeared many times. The rearrangement links TRBV4-1 to TRBJ2-7; 7 bases are shared with TRBD2. V lost 4 bases to trimming and J lost 7 bases; unmatched junction nucleotides: 13. The CDR3 loop spans 15 amino acids. CDR1 is MGHRA, CDR2 YSYEKL, per germline. The CDR3 DNA follows: TGCGCCAGCAGCCCATGGGGGGGACGGCCGAGGGAGCAGTACTTC. Its translation: CASSPWGGRPREQYF.

This clonotype was counted ten times or more. V usage is TRBV6-2 or TRBV6-3 and J usage is TRBJ1-1; a possible D gene is TRBD1 (6 bases). With 4 bases removed from V and 4 bases from J, the gap between germline ends came to 13 bases. This CDR3 comprises 14 residues. Germline-derived CDR1 and CDR2 are MNHEY and SVGEGT. CDR3 sequence: CASSSPQGITEAFF. CDR3 bases: TGTGCCAGCAGTTCACCTCAGGGGATCACTGAAGCTTTCTTT.

This clonotype has at least ten counts. V gene TRBV5-6 combines with J gene TRBJ2-2, with 8 bases fitting TRBD2. The CDR3 has 17 residues. Germline values: CDR1 SGHDT, CDR2 YYEEEE. Trimming cost V 4 bases and J 4 bases; bases outside gene matches: 12. The CDR3 coding sequence is TGTGCCAGCAGCCCCGAATTAGCGGGACGGGGCACCGGGGAGCTGTTTTTT. Translation gives CASSPELAGRGTGELFF.

This clonotype was recorded many times. This chain joins TRBV7-9 and TRBJ2-1, with TRBD2 matching 14 bases. The CDR3 loop spans 22 amino acids. Trimming cost V 6 bases and J 0 bases; bases outside gene matches: 19. The germline V gene has CDR1 SEHNR and CDR2 FQNEAQ (reference sequence). CDR3 DNA sequence: TGTGCCAGCAGTTCACTCCACCCGACTAGCGGGAGGGGATATTACTCCTACAATGAGCAGTTCTTC. Protein: CASSSLHPTSGRGYYSYNEQFF.

This clonotype was observed many times. The chain carries TRBV12-3 or TRBV12-4 and TRBJ2-1; D unclear. The CDR3 totals 13 residues. Trimming shortened V by 5 bases and J by 6 bases, and 11 bases separated the two germline ends. In DNA, the CDR3 is TGTGCCAGCAGTACCGACTTGGGCAATGAGCAGTTCTTC. This codes for CASSTDLGNEQFF.

This clonotype was observed at least ten times. The chain is built from TRBV7-2 and TRBJ2-4; the D gene is possibly TRBD2 (5 bases). CDR3 length equals 17 residues. V was trimmed by 2 bases and J by 1 base, leaving 15 bases between them. Germline CDR1 reads SGHTA; CDR2 reads FQGNSA. The CDR3 protein is CASSLFPGRLAKNIQYF. DNA of the CDR3: TGTGCCAGCAGCTTATTCCCGGGAAGGTTGGCCAAAAACATTCAGTACTTC.

The chain recombines TRBV6-1 with TRBJ1-2; D perhaps matches TRBD1 (6 bases). Germline V gene data show CDR1 as MNHNS and CDR2 as SASEGT. The CDR3 runs to 15 residues. V lost 7 bases to trimming and J lost 6 bases, with 21 bases between them. Written as DNA, the CDR3 is TGTGCCAGCAAGGAAACCCGCACAGGGCGCCATGGCTACACCTTC. It yields the protein CASKETRTGRHGYTF.

This clonotype was detected many times. This chain uses TRBV6-6 with TRBJ2-3; 11 bases align to TRBD2. J was trimmed by 9 bases and V by 2 bases; bases with no gene match: 13. The CDR3 totals 17 residues. Per germline, CDR1 MNHNY and CDR2 SVGAGI (reference sequence). The chain's CDR3 is CASSYLSTSGSGTTQYF. CDR3 DNA: TGTGCCAGCAGTTACCTGAGTACTAGCGGGAGTGGGACCACGCAGTATTTT.

Ten or more counts support this clonotype. V usage is TRBV25-1 and J usage is TRBJ2-1; TRBD2 matches at 9 bases. This CDR3 comprises 15 residues. Trimming took 1 base from V and 7 from J; bases not matched to a gene: 5. The germline V gene encodes CDR1 MGHDK and CDR2 SYGVNS. The CDR3 is CASSEFGTSRNEQFF. CDR3 bases: TGTGCCAGCAGTGAATTTGGGACTAGCAGGAATGAGCAGTTCTTC. Full variable domain (outside the CDR3, taken from reference TRBV25-1 and TRBJ2-1): EADIYQTPRYLVIGTGKKITLECSQTMGHDKMYWYQQDPGMELHLIHYSYGVNSTEKGDLSSESTVSRIRTEHFPLTLESARPSHTSQYLCASSEFGTSRNEQFFGPGTRLTVL.

In its sample, this clonotype was seen many times. The chain is built from TRBV18 and TRBJ2-1, with 9 bases identical to TRBD1. The junction had 8 bases not matched to a gene; V was cut back by 2 bases and J by 6 bases. The CDR3 sequence is 16 residues long. Germline lookup yields CDR1 KGHSH and CDR2 LQKENI. This CDR3 is CASSPLEQGAFNEQFF. The DNA for the CDR3 is TGTGCCAGCTCACCATTGGAACAGGGGGCTTTCAATGAGCAGTTCTTC.

V gene TRBV3-1 combines with J gene TRBJ1-1; 8 bases are shared with TRBD1. J lost 2 bases, V lost 4 bases, and 9 bases had no gene match. This CDR3 has 16 amino acids. Germline V gene sequence: CDR1 LGHDT, CDR2 YNNKEL (reference sequence). CDR3 sequence reads: CASSRVIRGRNTEAFF. DNA for the CDR3: TGTGCCAGCAGCCGAGTAATCAGGGGGCGAAACACTGAAGCTTTCTTT.

This clonotype was seen only a few times. V and J are TRBV12-3 or TRBV12-4 and TRBJ1-4; no reliable D call. The length of the CDR3 is 13 residues. The ends were cut back, 8 bases at V and 0 bases at J, with 7 bases in the middle. CDR3 sequence (DNA): TGTGCCAGCGGAGGCTCAACTAATGAAAAACTGTTTTTT. It specifies CASGGSTNEKLFF.

This clonotype was observed many times. V usage is TRBV6-5 and J usage is TRBJ1-1; weak D call: TRBD1 (5 bases). The germline V and J ends were trimmed by 8 bases and 7 bases, with 17 bases remaining between them. The germline V gene encodes CDR1 MNHEY and CDR2 SVGAGI. The CDR3 loop spans 13 amino acids. CDR3 coding DNA: TGTGCCAGCTCGTTAGGAGGGGCGGTTGAAGCTTTCTTT. It codes for CASSLGGAVEAFF.

The gene calls are TRBV12-3 or TRBV12-4 and TRBJ2-4, with D possibly called TRBD1 or TRBD2 (5 bases each). V lost 1 base to trimming and J lost 7 bases, with 11 bases between them. This CDR3 region has 14 residues. Here the CDR3 DNA reads TGTGCCAGCAGTTTAGGGGACCCTGTCAACATTCAGTACTTC. The encoded protein is CASSLGDPVNIQYF.

This clonotype occurred many times. The chain links TRBV20-1 to TRBJ2-7, with D maybe TRBD2 (6 bases). The germline V gene encodes CDR1 DFQATT and CDR2 SNEGSKA (reference sequence). Trimming pared 0 bases from V and 6 bases from J, leaving 21 bases between. The length of the CDR3 is 16 residues. The chain's CDR3 is CSAREGGTAFFVEQYF. CDR3 DNA sequence: TGCAGTGCTAGAGAAGGAGGGACGGCCTTTTTTGTCGAGCAGTACTTC.

The table lists this clonotype with many counts. The rearrangement links TRBV5-4 to TRBJ2-1; D is uncertain. There are 15 residues in the CDR3. The V end lost 4 bases, the J end lost 0 bases, and 11 bases lay between the germline ends. CDR1 and CDR2 from the germline V gene are SGHNT and YYREEE (reference sequence). The CDR3 here is CASSELGGSYNEQFF. Here the CDR3 DNA reads TGTGCCAGCAGCGAGCTAGGTGGCTCCTACAATGAGCAGTTCTTC.

This clonotype has a count of ten or more. This chain connects TRBV2 to TRBJ2-6, with D possibly being TRBD1 (5 bases). V lost 3 bases and J 0 bases, leaving 6 bases between the germline ends. CDR1 SNHLY and CDR2 FYNNEI come from the germline V gene. The CDR3 loop spans 15 amino acids. CDR3 sequence: CASSEGPSGANVLTF. The DNA of the CDR3 is TGTGCCAGCAGTGAGGGGCCCTCTGGGGCCAACGTCCTGACTTTC.

This clonotype was detected many times. J is TRBJ2-7 and V is TRBV11-2; tentatively, D is TRBD1 or TRBD2 (5 bases each). Germline V gene sequence: CDR1 SGHAT, CDR2 FQNNGV. This CDR3 has 14 amino acids. Trimming pared 5 bases from V and 5 bases from J, leaving 16 bases between. The CDR3: CASSPGSGTDEQYF. For the CDR3, the DNA is TGTGCCAGCAGCCCAGGTTCGGGGACCGACGAGCAGTACTTC.

This clonotype was picked up many times. The chain couples TRBV5-1 to TRBJ2-2, with D hard to call. Germline assignment: CDR1 SGHRS and CDR2 YFSETQ. V was cut by 1 base and J by 1 base, with 8 bases left in between. This CDR3 has 15 amino acids. CDR3 sequence: CASSLIQQNTGELFF. Written as DNA, the CDR3 is TGCGCCAGCAGCTTGATACAGCAGAACACCGGGGAGCTGTTTTTT.